The 21 T cell receptor beta chains given below trace back to one sample, sequenced in a study of beta chain features in type 1 diabetes. Expressed TCRB transcripts were sequenced because the entire RNA isolate underwent reverse transcription. This table comes from immunoSEQ multiplex PCR, and its TCRdb copy is limited to in-frame clones, with some not included. This sample yields under 800,000 clones, of which 15% to 19% are seen a single time; 0.07% to 0.095% belongs to the top ten. Input material: naive CD4+ T cells from blood. The receptors derive from a man between 18 and 35 years old in good health.

This clone was counted between two and nine times. The genes are TRBV7-9 and TRBJ2-7; 8 bases map to TRBD1. The CDR3 runs 14 residues. J was trimmed by 8 bases and V by 3 bases; bases with no gene match: 9. CDR1 is SEHNR, CDR2 FQNEAQ, per germline (reference sequence). Here the CDR3 reads CASSFPDREYKQYF. The CDR3 DNA reads TGTGCCAGCAGCTTTCCGGACAGGGAGTATAAGCAGTACTTC.

The chain joins TRBV27 to TRBJ1-2; D is unclear. Germline V lookup: CDR1 MNHEY, CDR2 SMNVEV (reference sequence). This CDR3 has 13 residues. V lost 5 bases and J lost 4, with 11 bases in between. The CDR3 DNA is TGTGCCAGCAGTCTACAGAACTCCTATGGCTACACCTTC. This encodes CASSLQNSYGYTF.

The V and J genes are TRBV11-2 and TRBJ2-3; TRBD2 matches 10 bases. The V gene end was trimmed by 0 bases and the J gene end by 11 bases; junction bases not matched to a gene: 5. The germline gives CDR1 SGHAT, CDR2 FQNNGV. This CDR3 spans 14 amino acids. The CDR3 region is CASSLDLPSGRQYF. DNA for the CDR3: TGTGCCAGCAGCTTAGATCTCCCTAGCGGGAGGCAGTATTTT.

The J gene is TRBJ2-1, the V gene TRBV7-3, with 8 bases identical to TRBD1. The CDR3 extends over 15 amino acids. In germline, CDR1 is SGHTA, CDR2 FQGTGA. Germline trimming cut 2 bases from V and 8 bases from J; bases unmatched to any gene: 8. CDR3 sequence reads: CASSLVTGGADEQFF. CDR3 coding DNA: TGTGCCAGCAGCTTAGTCACAGGGGGAGCGGATGAGCAGTTCTTC.

This clone was picked up a small number of times. The rearrangement joins TRBV6-5 to TRBJ1-6, with D perhaps TRBD1 (5 bases). The V gene's germline CDR1 is MNHEY and CDR2 SVGAGI. V was cut by 6 bases and J by 0 bases, with 9 bases left in between. CDR3 length: 15 amino acids. CDR3 protein: CASRTDSSYNSPLHF. DNA of the CDR3: TGTGCCAGCAGGACAGACAGCTCCTATAATTCACCCCTCCACTTT.

A note on this clone: Compared with germline, one end of the junction differs, possibly owing to a read error. The V and J genes are TRBV28 and TRBJ2-7; no definite D call. This CDR3 is built from 12 residues. CDR1 is MDHEN and CDR2 is SYDVKM in the germline V gene. CDR3 bases: TGTGCCAGCAGGTTATACTCCTACGAGCAGTACTTC. This gives the protein CASRLYSYEQYF.

This clone occurred a few times. The chain recombines TRBV18 with TRBJ1-1; no reliable D call. Germline values: CDR1 KGHSH, CDR2 LQKENI. The CDR3 has 13 residues. V was shortened by 5 bases and J by 5 bases, with 12 bases between the two germline ends. CDR3 residues: CASSTTVLTEAFF. The DNA of the CDR3 is TGTGCCAGCTCAACAACTGTTCTGACTGAAGCTTTCTTT.

This sequence joins TRBV15 and TRBJ1-1; no definite D call. Per the germline V gene, CDR1 is LNHNV and CDR2 is YYDKDF (reference sequence). The ends were cut back, 5 bases at V and 4 bases at J, with 14 bases in the middle. The length of the CDR3 is 14 residues. The chain's CDR3 is CATSAQVDFTEAFF. In DNA, the CDR3 is TGTGCCACCAGCGCTCAGGTTGACTTCACTGAAGCTTTCTTT.

The V and J genes are TRBV20-1 and TRBJ1-2, with D perhaps matching TRBD1 (6 bases). The CDR3 length is 11 residues. Germline V gene data show CDR1 as DFQATT and CDR2 as SNEGSKA (reference sequence). CDR3 bases: TGCAGCAGGACAGAGAACTATGGCTACACCTTC. The encoded protein is CSRTENYGYTF.

This chain links TRBV28 with TRBJ2-1; D remains ambiguous. Deletions cut 7 bases from V and 0 bases from J, with 19 bases between. The CDR3 covers 17 residues. CDR1 is MDHEN and CDR2 is SYDVKM in the germline V gene. The CDR3 DNA reads TGTGCCAGCACGAGATATGGAGCCAGAAGCTCCTACAATGAGCAGTTCTTC. This encodes CASTRYGARSSYNEQFF.

For this clone: The same CDR3 arises from other DNA sequences in this sample as well. The chain carries TRBV6-5 and TRBJ2-7, with TRBD1 identical over 10 bases. Germline values: CDR1 MNHEY, CDR2 SVGAGI. With V trimmed by 4 bases and J by 1 base, 1 base remained unmatched. The CDR3 loop spans 14 amino acids. The CDR3 DNA follows: TGTGCCAGCAGTTCGGACAGGGGGTCCTACGAGCAGTACTTC. Protein sequence: CASSSDRGSYEQYF.

The V and J genes are TRBV6-6 and TRBJ1-2; D not resolved. The germline V and J ends were trimmed by 3 bases and 8 bases, with 19 bases remaining between them. The CDR3 runs 15 residues. The germline V gene encodes CDR1 MNHNY and CDR2 SVGAGI (reference sequence). CDR3 residues: CASSYNPDPRRGYTF. The CDR3 DNA is TGTGCCAGCAGTTATAACCCGGACCCTCGGCGGGGCTACACCTTC.

With regard to this clone: This same CDR3 is encoded by further DNA sequences in the sample. This chain links TRBV7-2 with TRBJ1-2; D remains unclear. Trimming shortened V by 4 bases and J by 5 bases, and 5 bases separated the two germline ends. The germline gives CDR1 SGHTA, CDR2 FQGNSA. This CDR3 region has 11 residues. In nucleotides, the CDR3 is TGTGCCAGCAGCTCGGGGTATGGCTACACCTTC. Its protein is CASSSGYGYTF.

This clone was picked up a small number of times. The sample has other DNA sequences that encode this CDR3 too. The rearrangement links TRBV5-4 to TRBJ2-5; 13 positions agree with TRBD2. V was clipped by 4 bases and J by 2 bases; unmatched bases: 2. CDR1 SGHNT and CDR2 YYREEE come from the germline V gene (reference sequence). This CDR3 spans 15 amino acids. CDR3 coding DNA: TGTGCCAGCAGCCGGACTAGCGGGGGACAAGAGACCCAGTACTTC. Translating gives CASSRTSGGQETQYF.

In nucleotides, the CDR3 is TGCAGCGTTGGAAGTCCGGGAGGGCGGGCGGAGACCCAGTACTTC. Amino acid sequence: CSVGSPGGRAETQYF. The chain is built from TRBV29-1 and TRBJ2-5, with 8 bases matching TRBD2. Germline V gene sequence: CDR1 SQVTM, CDR2 ANQGSEA. V was clipped by 4 bases and J by 5 bases; unmatched bases: 12. This CDR3 is built from 15 residues.

V and J are TRBV6-5 and TRBJ1-1, with D possibly matching TRBD1 (6 bases). Trimming pared 2 bases from V and 4 bases from J, leaving 11 bases between. The CDR3 is made up of 14 amino acids. CDR1 and CDR2 from the germline V gene are MNHEY and SVGAGI. CDR3 region: CASSYGGRVTEAFF. In DNA form, the CDR3 reads TGTGCCAGCAGTTACGGGGGGCGCGTCACTGAAGCTTTCTTT.

About this clone itself: Other DNA sequences from this sample encode an identical CDR3 as well. The J gene is TRBJ1-3, the V gene TRBV9; D not certain. The ends were cut back, 0 bases at V and 3 bases at J, with 7 bases in the middle. Germline V gene sequence: CDR1 SGDLS, CDR2 YYNGEE. The CDR3 has 14 amino acids. The CDR3 here is CASSVVGSGNTIYF. The CDR3 nucleotides read TGTGCCAGCAGCGTAGTAGGCAGTGGAAACACCATATATTTT.

This sequence joins TRBV5-1 and TRBJ2-5; 7 bases agree with TRBD1. The CDR3 spans 16 residues. V shed 1 base, J shed 4 bases, and the junction held 10 bases outside the gene matches. The germline V gene encodes CDR1 SGHRS and CDR2 YFSETQ. CDR3 region: CASSLRGRRSLETQYF. CDR3 nucleotides: TGCGCCAGCAGCTTGAGGGGGCGGAGGAGTCTAGAGACCCAGTACTTC.

The J gene is TRBJ1-2, the V gene TRBV7-2, with D tentatively TRBD1 (5 bases). CDR1 and CDR2 (germline): SGHTA, FQGNSA. The CDR3 extends over 13 amino acids. Trimming stripped 0 bases from V and 3 bases from J, with 5 bases between. Written as DNA, the CDR3 is TGTGCCAGCAGCTTAGCCAGGGACTATGGCTACACCTTC. It codes for CASSLARDYGYTF.

This clone has more than one count but fewer than ten. The chain has TRBV15 and TRBJ1-2; D gene ambiguous. Germline V CDR1 and CDR2: LNHNV, YYDKDF (reference sequence). V lost 0 bases and J 6 bases, leaving 17 bases between the germline ends. This CDR3 region has 16 residues. The chain's CDR3 is CATSRDRREWVNGYTF. The CDR3 DNA reads as TGTGCCACCAGCAGAGATCGAAGGGAATGGGTGAATGGCTACACCTTC. Full variable domain (outside the CDR3, taken from reference TRBV15 and TRBJ1-2): DAMVIQNPRYQVTQFGKPVTLSCSQTLNHNVMYWYQQKSSQAPKLLFHYYDKDFNNEADTPDNFQSRRPNTSFCFLDIRSPGLGDTAMYLCATSRDRREWVNGYTFGSGTRLTVV.

V and J are TRBV18 and TRBJ2-3; TRBD2 agrees at 9 bases. Germline V gene lookup returns CDR1 KGHSH and CDR2 LQKENI. Trimming at V came to 4 bases and at J to 2 bases, leaving 4 bases not matched to a gene. CDR3 length equals 15 residues. The CDR3 is CASSRGGGATDTQYF. Written as DNA, the CDR3 is TGTGCCAGCTCACGCGGGGGGGGCGCCACAGATACGCAGTATTTT.